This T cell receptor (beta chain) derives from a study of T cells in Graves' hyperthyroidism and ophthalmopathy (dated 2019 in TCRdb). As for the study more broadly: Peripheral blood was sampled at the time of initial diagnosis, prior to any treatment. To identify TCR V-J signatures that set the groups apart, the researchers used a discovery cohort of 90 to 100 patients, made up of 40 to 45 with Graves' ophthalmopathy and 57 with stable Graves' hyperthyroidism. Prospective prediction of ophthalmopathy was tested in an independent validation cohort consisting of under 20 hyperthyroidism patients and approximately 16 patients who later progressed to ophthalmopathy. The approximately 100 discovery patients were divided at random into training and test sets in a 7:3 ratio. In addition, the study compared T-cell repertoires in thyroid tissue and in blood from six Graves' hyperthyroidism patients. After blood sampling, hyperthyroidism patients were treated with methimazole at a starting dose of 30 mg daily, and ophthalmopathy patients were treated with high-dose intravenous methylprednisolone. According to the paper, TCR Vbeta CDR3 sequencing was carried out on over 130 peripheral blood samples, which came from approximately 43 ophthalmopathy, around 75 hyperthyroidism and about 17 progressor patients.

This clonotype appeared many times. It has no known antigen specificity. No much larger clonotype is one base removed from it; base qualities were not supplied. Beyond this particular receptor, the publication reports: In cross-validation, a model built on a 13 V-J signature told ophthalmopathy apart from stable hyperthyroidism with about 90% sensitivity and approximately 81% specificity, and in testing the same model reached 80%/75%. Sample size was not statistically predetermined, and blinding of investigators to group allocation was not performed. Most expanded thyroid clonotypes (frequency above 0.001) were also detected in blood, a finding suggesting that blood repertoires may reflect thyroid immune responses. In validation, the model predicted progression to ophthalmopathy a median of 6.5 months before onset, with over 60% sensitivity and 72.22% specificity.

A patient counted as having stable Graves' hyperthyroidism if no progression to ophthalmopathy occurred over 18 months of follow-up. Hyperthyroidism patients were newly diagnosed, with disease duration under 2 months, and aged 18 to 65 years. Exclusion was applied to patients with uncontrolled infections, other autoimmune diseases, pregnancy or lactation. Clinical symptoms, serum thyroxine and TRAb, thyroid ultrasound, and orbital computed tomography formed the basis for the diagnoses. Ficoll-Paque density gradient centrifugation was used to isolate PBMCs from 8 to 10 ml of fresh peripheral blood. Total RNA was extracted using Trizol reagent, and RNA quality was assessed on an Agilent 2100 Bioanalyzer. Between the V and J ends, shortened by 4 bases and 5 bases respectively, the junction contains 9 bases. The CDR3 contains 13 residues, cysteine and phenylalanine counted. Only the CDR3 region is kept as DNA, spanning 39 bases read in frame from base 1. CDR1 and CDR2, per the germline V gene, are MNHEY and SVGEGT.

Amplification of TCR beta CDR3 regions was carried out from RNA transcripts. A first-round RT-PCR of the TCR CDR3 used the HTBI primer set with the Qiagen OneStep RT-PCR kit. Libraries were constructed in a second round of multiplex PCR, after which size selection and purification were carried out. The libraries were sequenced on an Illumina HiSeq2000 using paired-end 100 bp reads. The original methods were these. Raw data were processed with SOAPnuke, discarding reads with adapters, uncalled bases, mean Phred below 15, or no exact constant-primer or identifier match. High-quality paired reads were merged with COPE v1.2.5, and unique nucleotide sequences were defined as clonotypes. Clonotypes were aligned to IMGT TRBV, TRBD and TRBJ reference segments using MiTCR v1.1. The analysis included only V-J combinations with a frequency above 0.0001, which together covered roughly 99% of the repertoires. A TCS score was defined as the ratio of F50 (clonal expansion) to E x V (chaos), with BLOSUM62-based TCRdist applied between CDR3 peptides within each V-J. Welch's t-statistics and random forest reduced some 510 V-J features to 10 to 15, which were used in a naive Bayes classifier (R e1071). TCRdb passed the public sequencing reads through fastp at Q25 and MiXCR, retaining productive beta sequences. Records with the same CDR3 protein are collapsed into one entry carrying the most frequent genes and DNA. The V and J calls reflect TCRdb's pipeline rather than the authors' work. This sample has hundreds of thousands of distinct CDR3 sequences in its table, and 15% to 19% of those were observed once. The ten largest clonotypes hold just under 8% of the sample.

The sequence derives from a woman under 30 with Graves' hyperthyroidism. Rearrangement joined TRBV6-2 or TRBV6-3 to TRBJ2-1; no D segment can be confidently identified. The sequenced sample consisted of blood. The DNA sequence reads TGTGCCAGCAGTTTTGGTGACAACAATGAGCAGTTCTTC. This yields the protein CASSFGDNNEQFF.